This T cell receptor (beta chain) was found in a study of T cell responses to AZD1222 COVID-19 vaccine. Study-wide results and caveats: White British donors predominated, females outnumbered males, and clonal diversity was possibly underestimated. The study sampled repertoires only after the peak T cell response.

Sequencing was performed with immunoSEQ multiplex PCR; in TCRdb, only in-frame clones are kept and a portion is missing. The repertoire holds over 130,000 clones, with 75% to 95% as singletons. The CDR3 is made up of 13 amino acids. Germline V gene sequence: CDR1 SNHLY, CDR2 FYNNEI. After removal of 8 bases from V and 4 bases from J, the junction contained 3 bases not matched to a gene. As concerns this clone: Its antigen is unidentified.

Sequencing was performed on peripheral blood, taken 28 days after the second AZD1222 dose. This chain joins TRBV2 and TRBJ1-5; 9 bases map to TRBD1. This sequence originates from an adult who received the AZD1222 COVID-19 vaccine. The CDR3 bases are TGTGCCAGCGGGGACAGGGAAAATCAGCCCCAGCATTTT. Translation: CASGDRENQPQHF.